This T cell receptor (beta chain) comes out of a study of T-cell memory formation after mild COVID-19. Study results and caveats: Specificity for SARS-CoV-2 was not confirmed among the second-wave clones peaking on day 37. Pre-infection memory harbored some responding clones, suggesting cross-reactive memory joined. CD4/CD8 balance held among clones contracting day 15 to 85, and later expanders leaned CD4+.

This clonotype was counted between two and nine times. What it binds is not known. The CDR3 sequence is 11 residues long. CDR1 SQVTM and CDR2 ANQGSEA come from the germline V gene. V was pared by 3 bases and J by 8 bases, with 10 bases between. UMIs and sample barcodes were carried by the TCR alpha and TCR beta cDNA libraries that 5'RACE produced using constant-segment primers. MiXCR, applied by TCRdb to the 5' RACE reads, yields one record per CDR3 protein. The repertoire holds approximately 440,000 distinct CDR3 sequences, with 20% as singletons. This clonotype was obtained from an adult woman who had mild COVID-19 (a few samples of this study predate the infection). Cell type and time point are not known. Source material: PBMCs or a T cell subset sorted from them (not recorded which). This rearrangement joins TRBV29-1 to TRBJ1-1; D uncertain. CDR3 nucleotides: TGCAGCGTTGACTCGCAGCTCGAAGCTTTCTTT. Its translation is CSVDSQLEAFF.